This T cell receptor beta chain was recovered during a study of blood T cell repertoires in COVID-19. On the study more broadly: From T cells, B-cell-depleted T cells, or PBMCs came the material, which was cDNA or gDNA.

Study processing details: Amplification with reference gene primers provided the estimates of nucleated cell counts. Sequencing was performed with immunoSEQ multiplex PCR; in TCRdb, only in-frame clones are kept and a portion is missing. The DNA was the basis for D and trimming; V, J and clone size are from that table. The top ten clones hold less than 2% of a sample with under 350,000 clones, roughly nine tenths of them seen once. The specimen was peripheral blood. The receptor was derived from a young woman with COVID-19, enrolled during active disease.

CDR3 coding DNA: TGCGCCAGCAGCTTGACAGGGGTGAACACTGAAGCTTTCTTT. Translating it yields CASSLTGVNTEAFF. This rearrangement joins TRBV5-1 to TRBJ1-1; 7 bases line up with TRBD1. This CDR3 has 14 amino acids. Trimming took 1 base from V and 0 from J; bases not matched to a gene: 0. Germline V gene sequence: CDR1 SGHRS, CDR2 YFSETQ. The entire variable domain, with the rest obtained from reference TRBV5-1 and TRBJ1-1, is as follows: KAGVTQTPRYLIKTRGQQVTLSCSPISGHRSVSWYQQTPGQGLQFLFEYFSETQRNKGNFPGRFSGRQFSNSRSEMNVSTLELGDSALYLCASSLTGVNTEAFFGQGTRLTVV.